One sample yielded the 13 T cell receptor beta chains listed below, sequenced in a study of shared clonotypes between healthy human individuals. Only in-frame clones appear in the TCRdb table, and some are missing; sequencing was by immunoSEQ multiplex PCR. The data contain around 980,000 clones, around 78% of them singletons. Sequenced: memory CD4+ T cells from PBMCs. The subset was: CD45RA-negative fraction. The receptors shown here come from a man aged 18 to 30 in good health. Some clones in this sample may be carry-over from other donors' samples.

This clone was seen ten or more times. The chain links TRBV6-5 to TRBJ1-1; possible D gene TRBD1, 6 bases. V gave up 8 bases and J gave up 5 bases, with 9 bases separating them. CDR1 and CDR2 from the germline V gene are MNHEY and SVGAGI. The CDR3 covers 11 residues. CDR3 nucleotides: TGTGCCAGCGTCAGGGGTACTGAAGCTTTCTTT. It is translated as CASVRGTEAFF.

This chain links TRBV7-3 with TRBJ2-1; perhaps TRBD2 as D (6 bases). With 2 bases removed from V and 9 bases from J, the gap between germline ends came to 8 bases. Germline CDR1 is SGHTA and CDR2 is FQGTGA. This CDR3 region has 12 residues. CDR3: CASSLGGIEQFF. The CDR3 DNA is TGTGCCAGCAGCTTAGGAGGGATTGAGCAGTTCTTC.

This chain's CDR3 is CASSSASGNQPQHF. DNA of the CDR3: TGTGCCAGCAGCTCAGCCTCGGGCAATCAGCCCCAGCATTTT. This sequence joins TRBV28 and TRBJ1-5; D gene unclear. The CDR3 contains 14 residues. Trimming took off 6 bases at V and 2 bases at J, with 11 bases between the two ends. Germline-derived CDR1 and CDR2 are MDHEN and SYDVKM.

The J gene is TRBJ2-5, the V gene TRBV18; D is undetermined. V lost 2 bases and J 3 bases, leaving 13 bases between the germline ends. Germline CDR1 reads KGHSH; CDR2 reads LQKENI. There are 15 residues in the CDR3. The CDR3 reads CASSPEFVGKETQYF. CDR3 coding DNA: TGTGCCAGCTCACCAGAGTTTGTGGGGAAAGAGACCCAGTACTTC.

This clone showed up just once. The chain is built from TRBV29-1 and TRBJ2-1; no clear D. Germline-derived CDR1 and CDR2 are SQVTM and ANQGSEA. The V and J ends lost 3 bases and 10 bases respectively, with 16 bases between them. The CDR3 spans 13 residues. CDR3 amino acids: CSVEGSSRREQFF. CDR3 in DNA: TGCAGCGTTGAGGGTTCTAGTCGGCGCGAGCAGTTCTTC.

The chain couples TRBV7-9 to TRBJ2-5; 15 nucleotides align to TRBD2. Germline trimming cut 0 bases from V and 3 bases from J; bases unmatched to any gene: 5. This CDR3 contains 18 residues. Looked up from germline, CDR1 is SEHNR and CDR2 is FQNEAQ (reference sequence). The CDR3 spells CASSLARTSGRAEETQYF. For the CDR3, the DNA is TGTGCCAGCAGCTTAGCGAGGACTAGCGGGAGGGCGGAAGAGACCCAGTACTTC.

The rearrangement links TRBV7-2 to TRBJ2-7; maybe TRBD2 (6 bases). V was shortened by 1 base and J by 6 bases, with 10 bases between the two germline ends. In germline, CDR1 is SGHTA, CDR2 FQGNSA. The CDR3 contains 13 residues. The CDR3 spells CASSLGGLSEQYF. The DNA for the CDR3 is TGTGCCAGCAGCTTAGGGGGACTGAGCGAGCAGTACTTC.

This clone was seen repeatedly, ten times or more. The V call is TRBV7-8, the J call TRBJ2-1, with unresolved D. Germline V gene lookup returns CDR1 SGHVS and CDR2 FQNEAQ. V was cut by 5 bases and J by 2 bases, with 10 bases left in between. The CDR3 is 14 residues long. CDR3 region: CASSPRATYNEQFF. The CDR3 DNA is TGTGCCAGCAGCCCTCGTGCCACCTACAATGAGCAGTTCTTC.

The rearrangement joins TRBV4-2 to TRBJ2-3; D is possibly TRBD2 (6 bases). The CDR3 contains 17 residues. Trimming took 3 bases from V and 7 from J, leaving 23 bases between them. Germline V gives CDR1 LGHNA, CDR2 YNFKEQ. Here the CDR3 DNA reads TGTGCCAGCAGCCATTTTGAGCGGGCCCGTGATTTACATACGCAGTATTTT. It translates to CASSHFERARDLHTQYF.

The chain links TRBV9 to TRBJ2-7, with unresolved D. This CDR3 region has 11 residues. Looked up from germline, CDR1 is SGDLS and CDR2 is YYNGEE. The V end lost 4 bases, the J end lost 2 bases, and 4 bases lay between the germline ends. The CDR3 DNA reads TGTGCCAGCAGCCCAGCCTACGAGCAGTACTTC. Translation: CASSPAYEQYF.

This chain connects TRBV7-2 to TRBJ2-3, with 7 bases lining up with TRBD2. J was trimmed by 0 bases and V by 5 bases; bases with no gene match: 14. The CDR3 loop spans 18 amino acids. CDR1 is SGHTA and CDR2 is FQGNSA in the germline V gene. Here the CDR3 DNA reads TGTGCCAGCAGCCGGACTAGAAGCGGCCATACTAGCACAGATACGCAGTATTTT. Protein sequence: CASSRTRSGHTSTDTQYF.

The table lists this clone with a count of one. V usage is TRBV11-3 and J usage is TRBJ2-3; 13 bases line up with TRBD2. V was pared by 1 base and J by 10 bases, with 8 bases of the junction left unmatched. Germline lookup yields CDR1 SGHNT and CDR2 YENEEA. The length of the CDR3 is 16 residues. The CDR3 DNA is TGTGCCAGCAGCTTAGGCGCACTAGCGGGAGGGTCTGCGCAGTATTTT. Its translation is CASSLGALAGGSAQYF.

As regards this clone: This may be a read error: a much more frequent sequence differs by one nucleotide. The chain recombines TRBV9 with TRBJ2-2, with TRBD2 identical over 10 bases. Germline V gene lookup returns CDR1 SGDLS and CDR2 YYNGEE. CDR3 length: 20 residues. After removal of 0 bases from V and 3 bases from J, the junction contained 14 bases not matched to a gene. In DNA form, the CDR3 reads TGTGCCAGCAGCGTAGGGGGGGGTGCTAGCGGGAGAGGGGACACCGGGGAGCTGTTTTTT. The encoded protein is CASSVGGGASGRGDTGELFF.